One and the same sample provided the 21 T cell receptor beta chains below, sequenced in a study of shared T cell receptors in the human thymus. Repertoires were generated with immunoSEQ multiplex PCR, while TCRdb's copy carries only in-frame clones and drops some. The table shows about 380,000 clones, with 85% to 95% occurring only once. Sample: thymocytes. The receptors derive from a human donor.

This chain connects TRBV7-9 to TRBJ1-1; 11 nucleotides match TRBD1. Trimming at V came to 3 bases and at J to 3 bases, leaving 15 bases not matched to a gene. CDR1 and CDR2 (germline): SEHNR, FQNEAQ (reference sequence). The CDR3 sequence is 19 residues long. The CDR3 DNA follows: TGTGCCAGCAGCTTTCCTAGGGCCCGGGACAGGGGGGCTCACACTGAAGCTTTCTTT. Translated, it gives CASSFPRARDRGAHTEAFF. The complete variable domain, with remaining parts taken from reference TRBV7-9 and TRBJ1-1, reads DTGVSQNPRHKITKRGQNVTFRCDPISEHNRLYWYRQTLGQGPEFLTYFQNEAQLEKSRLLSDRFSAERPKGSFSTLEIQRTEQGDSAMYLCASSFPRARDRGAHTEAFFGQGTRLTVV.

The chain combines TRBV6-1 with TRBJ2-1; possible D gene TRBD2, 5 bases. The CDR3 length is 12 residues. Germline V gene data show CDR1 as MNHNS and CDR2 as SASEGT. Trimming stripped 3 bases from V and 7 bases from J, with 7 bases between. The CDR3 protein is CASSDTGNEQFF. The CDR3 DNA sequence: TGTGCCAGCAGTGACACGGGGAATGAGCAGTTCTTC.

The chain couples TRBV28 to TRBJ2-7; 14 bases match TRBD2. With V trimmed by 3 bases and J by 1 base, 8 bases remained unmatched. The germline gives CDR1 MDHEN, CDR2 SYDVKM. CDR3 size: 18 residues. In nucleotides, the CDR3 is TGTGCCAGCAGTTTCGGACTAGCGGGAGGATGGGGTTCCTACGAGCAGTACTTC. It specifies CASSFGLAGGWGSYEQYF.

V and J are TRBV5-4 and TRBJ1-1, with D perhaps matching TRBD1 (6 bases). The CDR3 totals 17 residues. Germline V lookup: CDR1 SGHNT, CDR2 YYREEE (reference sequence). Between the trimmed V and J ends, which lost 1 base and 0 bases, there was a span of 16 bases. In DNA form, the CDR3 reads TGTGCCAGCAGCTTGTCAGGGGCCTTAACTATGAACACTGAAGCTTTCTTT. Protein sequence: CASSLSGALTMNTEAFF.

This clone was seen more than once but under ten times. V usage is TRBV28 and J usage is TRBJ1-2, with D hard to call. Germline V gene lookup returns CDR1 MDHEN and CDR2 SYDVKM. There are 14 residues in the CDR3. Trimming took 6 bases from V and 0 from J, leaving 11 bases between them. The DNA for the CDR3 is TGTGCCAGCAGCCCTCATGACTCTAACTATGGCTACACCTTC. It encodes CASSPHDSNYGYTF.

This rearrangement joins TRBV4-1 to TRBJ1-3; 7 bases match TRBD1. The CDR3 is 18 residues long. Trimming took 0 bases from V and 0 from J; bases not matched to a gene: 8. Germline CDR1 is MGHRA and CDR2 is YSYEKL. The CDR3 DNA sequence: TGCGCCAGCAGCCAAGATCGGGACAGCTTCTACTCTGGAAACACCATATATTTT. Translation: CASSQDRDSFYSGNTIYF.

The chain has TRBV29-1 and TRBJ2-4, with 8 bases aligning to TRBD1. Germline assignment: CDR1 SQVTM and CDR2 ANQGSEA. J was trimmed by 9 bases and V by 6 bases; bases with no gene match: 7. The CDR3 length is 12 residues. CDR3 bases: TGCAGCGTGGCTGGACAGGGACTCATTCAGTACTTC. Its translation: CSVAGQGLIQYF.

The chain links TRBV18 to TRBJ2-7; the D is unclear. The CDR3 totals 14 residues. From germline, CDR1 is KGHSH and CDR2 LQKENI. Trimming took off 3 bases at V and 2 bases at J, with 11 bases between the two ends. The CDR3, as DNA: TGTGCCAGCTCACCTCTTTGGGTTACCTACGAGCAGTACTTC. Amino acids: CASSPLWVTYEQYF.

This sequence joins TRBV5-1 and TRBJ2-1; 12 bases match TRBD2. The CDR3 is made up of 19 amino acids. Unmatched junction bases numbered 11, after V lost 4 bases and J lost 0 bases. Germline CDR1 SGHRS, CDR2 YFSETQ. CDR3 nucleotide sequence: TGCGCCAGCAGCCGGGGACTAGCGGGCGAAGTGAGCTCCTACAATGAGCAGTTCTTC. This codes for CASSRGLAGEVSSYNEQFF. Based on the CDR3 plus reference TRBV5-1 and TRBJ2-1, the full variable domain is KAGVTQTPRYLIKTRGQQVTLSCSPISGHRSVSWYQQTPGQGLQFLFEYFSETQRNKGNFPGRFSGRQFSNSRSEMNVSTLELGDSALYLCASSRGLAGEVSSYNEQFFGPGTRLTVL.

The rearrangement uses TRBV25-1 and TRBJ1-2; D ambiguous. There are 15 residues in the CDR3. The ends were cut back, 3 bases at V and 4 bases at J, with 15 bases in the middle. Germline CDR1 and CDR2: MGHDK and SYGVNS. CDR3 sequence: CASSDLTEVGYGYTF. CDR3 DNA: TGTGCCAGCAGTGATCTAACAGAGGTCGGCTATGGCTACACCTTC.

The chain joins TRBV19 to TRBJ2-7; the match to TRBD1 covers 7 bases. Trimming at V came to 6 bases and at J to 2 bases, leaving 7 bases not matched to a gene. CDR3 length equals 14 residues. Germline V lookup: CDR1 LNHDA, CDR2 SQIVND (reference sequence). The CDR3 spells CASSDRDLTYEQYF. The CDR3 nucleotides are TGTGCCAGTAGCGACAGGGACCTTACCTACGAGCAGTACTTC.

The rearrangement joins TRBV5-1 to TRBJ1-1; TRBD1 might be the D (5 bases). Germline CDR1 and CDR2: SGHRS and YFSETQ. The CDR3 is 13 residues long. Trimming took off 2 bases at V and 11 bases at J, with 16 bases between the two ends. The CDR3 protein is CASSFWRGGRAFF. CDR3 nucleotide sequence: TGCGCCAGCAGCTTTTGGAGGGGCGGGCGGGCTTTCTTT. The whole variable domain, remainder taken from reference TRBV5-1 and TRBJ1-1, is KAGVTQTPRYLIKTRGQQVTLSCSPISGHRSVSWYQQTPGQGLQFLFEYFSETQRNKGNFPGRFSGRQFSNSRSEMNVSTLELGDSALYLCASSFWRGGRAFFGQGTRLTVV.

The chain uses TRBV2 and TRBJ1-5, with 7 bases that match TRBD1. CDR3 length: 18 residues. The ends lost 4 bases at V and 4 bases at J; junction bases unmatched: 16. Germline loops: CDR1 SNHLY, CDR2 FYNNEI. This CDR3 reads CASSVGDSFSAPNQPQHF. CDR3 DNA sequence: TGTGCCAGCAGTGTTGGGGACAGTTTTTCCGCCCCTAATCAGCCCCAGCATTTT.

For the CDR3, the DNA is TGTGCCAGCAGTTTAGGGCAGGGATCATTTCAAGAGACCCAGTACTTC. Its protein is CASSLGQGSFQETQYF. The J gene is TRBJ2-5, the V gene TRBV27, with D perhaps matching TRBD1 (5 bases). Trimming left V 2 bases short and J 2 bases short, with 15 bases between. The germline V gene encodes CDR1 MNHEY and CDR2 SMNVEV (reference sequence). CDR3 length equals 16 residues.

The V and J genes are TRBV20-1 and TRBJ2-3; unclear D gene. This CDR3 is 11 amino acids long. Trimming removed 3 bases from V and 3 bases from J, with 4 bases in between. CDR1 and CDR2 (germline): DFQATT, SNEGSKA (reference sequence). The CDR3 is CSARRTDTQYF. Written as DNA, the CDR3 is TGCAGTGCTAGGAGAACAGATACGCAGTATTTT.

The chain is built from TRBV30 and TRBJ2-1; no reliable D call. This CDR3 region has 16 residues. Per the germline V gene, CDR1 is GTSNPN and CDR2 is SVGIG (reference sequence). V lost 0 bases to trimming and J lost 8 bases, with 20 bases between them. The CDR3 loop is CAWSVRCGTRTDEQFF. CDR3 nucleotide sequence: TGTGCCTGGAGTGTACGTTGCGGAACGCGGACCGATGAGCAGTTCTTC.

The chain uses TRBV7-3 and TRBJ2-2; possible D gene TRBD1, 6 bases. The V end lost 2 bases, the J end lost 1 base, and 8 bases lay between the germline ends. This CDR3 has 15 amino acids. The germline V gene has CDR1 SGHTA and CDR2 FQGTGA. DNA for the CDR3: TGTGCCAGCAGCTTACCGACAGGGAACACCGGGGAGCTGTTTTTT. It yields the protein CASSLPTGNTGELFF.

The chain has TRBV28 and TRBJ1-1; 10 positions match TRBD1. The CDR3 loop spans 15 amino acids. V dropped 5 bases and J dropped 4; count of bases not matched to a gene: 7. Germline values: CDR1 MDHEN, CDR2 SYDVKM. The CDR3 sequence: CASSKGTGELTEAFF. CDR3 bases: TGTGCCAGCAGTAAAGGGACAGGGGAGCTCACTGAAGCTTTCTTT.

CDR3 in amino acids: CASSLGDTYEQYF. In nucleotides, the CDR3 is TGTGCCAGCAGCTTGGGTGATACCTACGAGCAGTACTTC. The J gene is TRBJ2-7, the V gene TRBV5-4, with D unclear. The germline CDR1 and CDR2 sequences are SGHNT and YYREEE (reference sequence). The V end lost 0 bases, the J end lost 2 bases, and 6 bases lay between the germline ends. The length of the CDR3 is 13 residues.

This chain uses TRBV11-1 with TRBJ1-2, with 9 nucleotides matching TRBD1. Germline V gene lookup returns CDR1 SGHAT and CDR2 FQDESV (reference sequence). The CDR3 runs 16 residues. Trimming took 5 bases from V and 6 from J; bases not matched to a gene: 13. CDR3 nucleotide sequence: TGTGCCAGCAGCCGCGGGACAGGGCCTATCGCCGATGGCTACACCTTC. This codes for CASSRGTGPIADGYTF.

This chain joins TRBV10-3 and TRBJ2-6; tentatively, D is TRBD1 (5 bases). The CDR3 contains 14 residues. Trimming stripped 5 bases from V and 3 bases from J, with 8 bases between. Germline V CDR1 and CDR2: ENHRY, SYGVKD. This CDR3 is CAISQGGGANVLTF. The CDR3 DNA reads as TGTGCCATCAGTCAGGGTGGTGGGGCCAACGTCCTGACTTTC.